These 6 T cell receptor beta chains share one sample of origin, sequenced in a study of beta chain features in type 1 diabetes. Whole-study findings and limits: Moderately but significantly shorter TCRB CDR3s were found in Type 1 diabetes patients in all four CD4+ subsets.

Expressed TCRB transcripts were sequenced because the entire RNA isolate underwent reverse transcription. Profiling relied on immunoSEQ multiplex PCR, and the TCRdb table lists in-frame clones only, not all of them. The sample shows roughly 340,000 clones, around an eighth of them seen only once. The antigens of these receptors remain unknown. The specimen sequenced was naive CD4+ T cells from blood. These receptors were collected from a woman aged 18-29 years with type 1 diabetes.

This rearrangement joins TRBV2 to TRBJ2-2, with D perhaps matching TRBD1 (6 bases). Trimming removed 9 bases at V and 5 bases at J, with 13 bases between. The germline gives CDR1 SNHLY, CDR2 FYNNEI. There are 13 residues in the CDR3. CDR3 residues: CASRIQGTGELFF. CDR3 nucleotides: TGTGCCAGTAGAATACAGGGAACCGGGGAGCTGTTTTTT.

The table lists this clone with a few counts. A junction end diverges from the germline sequence, so it may reflect a read error. V and J are TRBV7-9 and TRBJ1-1; no definite D call. The CDR3 length is 12 residues. Germline V gene lookup returns CDR1 SEHNR and CDR2 FQNEAQ (reference sequence). CDR3 nucleotides: TGTGCCAGCAGCCTAGCGACTACTGAAGCTTTCTTT. Amino acids: CASSLATTEAFF.

The CDR3 DNA is TGTGCCAGCAGCTATGGACTAGCGGGCTCCTACAATGAGCAGTTCTTC. Protein product: CASSYGLAGSYNEQFF. The rearrangement links TRBV7-9 to TRBJ2-1; 11 bases line up with TRBD2. The germline gives CDR1 SEHNR, CDR2 FQNEAQ (reference sequence). J lost 0 bases, V lost 4 bases, and 2 bases had no gene match. CDR3 length: 16 amino acids.

This clone was recorded a few times. The chain carries TRBV4-2 and TRBJ2-3; 12 bases match TRBD2. The V segment lost 0 bases and the J segment 2 bases; nucleotides outside the gene matches: 21. Germline CDR1 and CDR2: LGHNA and YNFKEQ. The CDR3 is made up of 23 amino acids. The CDR3 region is CASSQDQGRGHGSSGRDTDTQYF. CDR3 in DNA: TGTGCCAGCAGCCAAGACCAGGGAAGGGGCCACGGATCTAGCGGGAGGGACACAGATACGCAGTATTTT.

V and J are TRBV7-9 and TRBJ1-2; weak D call: TRBD1 (6 bases). CDR1 and CDR2 from the germline V gene are SEHNR and FQNEAQ (reference sequence). The CDR3 spans 13 residues. Trimming took off 3 bases at V and 4 bases at J, with 9 bases between the two ends. The CDR3 loop reads CASSLQGLYGYTF. The DNA for the CDR3 is TGTGCCAGCAGCTTGCAGGGGCTCTATGGCTACACCTTC.

The V call is TRBV4-3, the J call TRBJ1-5; tentatively, D is TRBD1 (6 bases). CDR3 length: 18 amino acids. V shed 0 bases and J shed 6 bases, with 21 bases lying between them. Germline CDR1 reads LGHNA; CDR2 reads YSLEER. The CDR3 sequence is CASSQDWGGRGGTQPQHF. CDR3 DNA: TGCGCCAGCAGCCAAGATTGGGGCGGTCGGGGGGGCACTCAGCCCCAGCATTTT.